This is a list of T cell receptor beta chains from one sample in a study of beta chain features in type 1 diabetes. The repertoire was sequenced with immunoSEQ multiplex PCR; TCRdb's copy has only in-frame clones and lacks some. Here the sample spans approximately 100,000 clones, 30% to 50% being singletons. Input material: stem cell memory CD4+ T cells from blood. These receptors were collected from a woman aged 18 to 35 in good health. The CDR3 runs from the conserved cysteine through the conserved F or W.

TRBJ2-7 TRBV30 CAWGKRGGPYEQYF
TRBJ2-4 TRBV4-1 CASSQSQMGRLAGNIQYF
TRBJ1-2 TRBV28 CASSLQRQYGYTF
TRBJ2-7 TRBV23-1 CASSQSPGGEQYF
TRBJ2-7 TRBV18 CASSPPGQGRLYEQYF
TRBJ2-5 TRBV25-1 CASSESLAGGVKTQYF
TRBJ2-2 TRBV30 CAWSPWLGADGELFF
TRBJ2-7 TRBV29-1 CSVELVLAGGGEQYF
TRBJ2-5 TRBV27 CASSLVPPPPGETQYF
TRBJ2-1 TRBV11-2 CASSLAGYNEQFF
TRBJ2-1 TRBV6-6 CAGSEGGYNEQFF
TRBJ2-5 TRBV28 CASSFAGTGEETQYF
TRBJ1-1 TRBV30 CAVKLQGSFFNTEAFF
TRBJ2-7 TRBV6-6 CASRPFRENGIVWYF
TRBJ1-1 TRBV7-9 CASSMAGGTEAFF
TRBJ1-5 TRBV19 CASSIQGFSNQPQHF
TRBJ2-1 TRBV4-1 CASSPAGGAGGNEQFF
TRBJ2-7 TRBV19 CASRSPGQRYEQYF
TRBJ2-3 TRBV4-2 CASSQDLGFRNTQYF
TRBJ2-2 TRBV29-1 CSVSPRAGTGVTGELFF
TRBJ1-4 TRBV4-3 CASSQGGGHNEKLFF
TRBJ2-5 TRBV6-1 CASSDFFRGQETQYF
TRBJ2-7 TRBV30 CAWNTGVRSYEQYF
TRBJ2-7 TRBV7-2 CASSLSGEYEQYF
TRBJ1-1 TRBV20-1 CSAQSRGHHF
TRBJ1-1 TRBV27 CASKGSGYTEAFF